Listed below are T cell receptor beta chains from one sample, sequenced in a study of blood T cell repertoires in COVID-19. Profiled with immunoSEQ multiplex PCR; TCRdb holds only in-frame clones, not every one. The table has 70,000 or so clones, 82% seen once. What was sequenced was peripheral blood. The receptors were sampled from a human donor in a cohort sampled during active COVID-19. Each CDR3 is given with its conserved first and last residue. D genes are given only for firm matches. Size tells how often a clone was seen (once, few, many) or the class of an expanded clone, and some rows leave it out.

TRBJ1-1 TRBV12-3/TRBV12-4 . . CASSLGIHEAFF TGTGCCAGCAGCCTCGGGATTCATGAAGCTTTCTTT
TRBJ1-5 TRBV5-4 . . CASSPGPPGNQPQHF TGTGCCAGCAGCCCGGGCCCTCCGGGAAATCAGCCCCAGCATTTT
TRBJ2-5 TRBV11-2 . . CASSSTGRQETQYF TGTGCCAGCAGCTCGACAGGGAGGCAAGAGACCCAGTACTTC
TRBJ2-7 TRBV5-6 . TRBD1 CASSLGTGGRYEQYF TGTGCCAGCAGCCTCGGGACAGGGGGCCGGTACGAGCAGTACTTC
TRBJ1-6 TRBV5-4 . TRBD1 CASSGQGTDSPLHF TGTGCCAGCAGTGGACAGGGGACCGATTCACCCCTCCACTTT
TRBJ2-7 TRBV3-1/TRBV3-2 . . CASSQDRNMGQQYF TGTGCCAGCAGCCAAGATCGGAATATGGGGCAGCAGTACTTC
TRBJ1-5 TRBV6-2/TRBV6-3 few . CASSLVSDQPQHF TGTGCCAGCAGTTTGGTATCGGATCAGCCCCAGCATTTT
TRBJ1-4 TRBV9 once . CASSPAGRQNEKLFF TGTGCCAGCAGCCCGGCGGGACGTCAAAATGAAAAACTGTTTTTT
TRBJ1-2 TRBV18 . . CASSIQPVYGYTF TGTGCCAGCTCAATACAGCCAGTTTATGGCTACACCTTC
TRBJ1-6 TRBV21-1 once . CASYSQGAFPGNSPLHF TGTGCCAGCTACAGCCAAGGAGCGTTCCCAGGGAATTCACCCCTCCACTTT
TRBJ2-7 TRBV30 . . CAWSVQFGYEQYF TGTGCCTGGAGTGTACAATTCGGGTACGAGCAGTACTTC
TRBJ2-7 TRBV3-1/TRBV3-2 few . CASSLTGEQYF TGTGCCAGCAGCCTTACAGGAGAGCAGTACTTC
TRBJ2-7 TRBV6-4 . TRBD1 CASKKAQDRVGYEQYF TGTGCCAGCAAAAAAGCCCAGGACAGGGTAGGTTACGAGCAGTACTTC
TRBJ2-7 TRBV30 . TRBD1 CAWSNRGHEQYF TGTGCCTGGAGCAACAGGGGGCACGAGCAGTACTTC
TRBJ1-1 TRBV30 . TRBD1 CAWSPTGGSEAFF TGTGCCTGGAGCCCTACAGGGGGCTCTGAAGCTTTCTTT
TRBJ2-3 TRBV5-1 . TRBD1 CASSSGTAAYTQYF TGCGCCAGCAGTTCCGGGACAGCGGCCTATACGCAGTATTTT
TRBJ2-1 TRBV4-3 . TRBD1 CASSQDPGRGHHNEQFF TGCGCCAGCAGCCAAGATCCCGGCAGGGGGCACCACAATGAGCAGTTCTTC
TRBJ1-1 TRBV19 few . CASSNKGDTEAFF TGTGCCAGTAGTAATAAAGGGGACACTGAAGCTTTCTTT
TRBJ2-5 TRBV30 . TRBD2 CAWSPGLAGGGETQYF TGTGCCTGGAGTCCCGGACTAGCGGGGGGCGGGGAGACCCAGTACTTC
TRBJ1-4 TRBV7-8 . . CASSLEYGNEKLFF TGTGCCAGCAGCTTAGAGTACGGGAATGAAAAACTGTTTTTT
TRBJ2-5 TRBV5-1 . TRBD2 CASSNPSGEETQYF TGCGCCAGCAGCAACCCTAGCGGCGAAGAGACCCAGTACTTC
TRBJ1-1 TRBV6-5 . TRBD1 CASSYSRVRGKSEAFF TGTGCCAGCAGTTACTCGAGAGTCAGGGGGAAGTCTGAAGCTTTCTTT
TRBJ2-3 TRBV5-1 . TRBD2 CASSREALTAGDTQYF TGCGCCAGCAGCCGTGAGGCACTTACAGCGGGGGATACGCAGTATTTT
TRBJ1-5 TRBV10-2 . . CAAGQGDQPQHF TGCGCCGCAGGGCAGGGTGATCAGCCCCAGCATTTT
TRBJ2-7 TRBV11-2 . TRBD2 CASSLGGLAVSYEQYF TGTGCCAGCAGCTTAGGGGGACTAGCGGTGTCCTACGAGCAGTACTTC
TRBJ2-7 TRBV11-2 . . CASSLGEEQYF TGTGCCAGCAGCTTAGGCGAAGAGCAGTACTTC
TRBJ1-1 TRBV6-5 . TRBD1 CASRTGGAGEAFF TGTGCCAGCAGGACAGGGGGTGCCGGTGAAGCTTTCTTT
TRBJ1-2 TRBV3-1/TRBV3-2 . TRBD1 CASSHLGTGTDGYTF TGTGCCAGCAGCCATCTCGGGACAGGGACGGATGGCTACACCTTC
TRBJ2-3 TRBV5-1 . TRBD2 CASSRGAAGITDTQYF TGCGCCAGCAGCCGAGGGGCAGCGGGGATCACAGATACGCAGTATTTT
TRBJ1-4 TRBV6-6 once . CASSFRSGWEKLFF TGTGCCAGCAGTTTTCGGTCCGGTTGGGAAAAACTGTTTTTT
TRBJ2-1 TRBV9 . TRBD1 CASSPRGQGGPNEQFF TGTGCCAGCAGCCCGAGGGGACAGGGTGGTCCTAATGAGCAGTTCTTC
TRBJ1-5 TRBV4-2 . . CASSQETGRNQPQHF TGTGCCAGCAGCCAGGAAACAGGACGCAATCAGCCCCAGCATTTT
TRBJ1-2 TRBV4-1 . TRBD1 CASRLDRGHGYTF TGCGCCAGCAGATTGGACAGGGGGCATGGCTACACCTTC
TRBJ2-7 TRBV12-3/TRBV12-4 . . CASRGAFEQYF TGTGCCAGCAGGGGGGCCTTCGAGCAGTACTTC
TRBJ1-6 TRBV30 few . CAWSPKMESPLHF TGTGCCTGGAGCCCAAAGATGGAGTCACCCCTCCACTTT
TRBJ2-7 TRBV7-9 few TRBD1 CASSLVGGTGIMGEQYF TGTGCCAGCAGCTTAGTCGGAGGGACAGGGATTATGGGGGAGCAGTACTTC
TRBJ1-6 TRBV28 once . CASSPTQGWNNSPLHF TGTGCCAGCAGTCCAACTCAGGGGTGGAATAATTCACCCCTCCACTTT
TRBJ1-5 TRBV4-1 . . CASSQRGNQPQHF TGCGCCAGCAGCCAAAGGGGTAATCAGCCCCAGCATTTT
TRBJ2-5 TRBV19 once TRBD1 CASSPDRDWETQYF TGTGCCAGTAGTCCGGACAGGGATTGGGAGACCCAGTACTTC
TRBJ1-6 TRBV9 . TRBD1 CASSDGTGLYNSPLHF TGTGCCAGCAGCGACGGGACAGGGCTCTATAATTCACCCCTCCACTTT
TRBJ2-7 TRBV27 . TRBD1 CASSQGQGAHEQYF TGTGCCAGCAGTCAGGGACAGGGGGCTCATGAGCAGTACTTC
TRBJ1-5 TRBV7-9 . . CASSALGGFGHQPQHF TGTGCCAGCAGCGCCCTGGGGGGGTTTGGTCATCAGCCCCAGCATTTT
TRBJ1-1 TRBV6-6 . TRBD1 CASSTTGVVTEAFF TGTGCCAGCAGTACGACAGGGGTGGTAACTGAAGCTTTCTTT
TRBJ2-7 TRBV5-1 . . CASSPTGTGSSYEQYF TGCGCCAGCAGCCCGACCGGAACAGGGAGCTCCTACGAGCAGTACTTC
TRBJ2-5 TRBV24-1 . . CATQQGWGETQYF TGTGCCACCCAACAGGGCTGGGGGGAGACCCAGTACTTC
TRBJ1-1 TRBV12-3/TRBV12-4 . TRBD1 CASKTGVETEAFF TGTGCCAGCAAAACAGGGGTTGAGACTGAAGCTTTCTTT